The 32 T cell receptor beta chains in this list originate from one sample, sequenced in a study of technical replicates of blood from several donors. Some clones are missing from TCRdb's copy, which holds only in-frame ones; the method was immunoSEQ multiplex PCR. The data contain about 88,000 clones, around 94% of them singletons. Sequenced sample: T cells isolated from PBMCs. The receptors stem from a human donor in good health.

The chain employs TRBV29-1 and TRBJ2-3, with D possibly TRBD1 on 6 matching bases. The V gene lost 3 bases and the J gene lost 5 bases, with 30 bases spanning the gap. Germline V gene lookup returns CDR1 SQVTM and CDR2 ANQGSEA. This CDR3 region has 19 residues. The CDR3 sequence: CSVELRRTPHRAPVDTQYF. Here the CDR3 DNA reads TGCAGCGTTGAGCTCAGGCGAACCCCACACAGGGCACCCGTAGATACGCAGTATTTT.

This clone was seen a few times. The chain joins TRBV11-3 to TRBJ1-2; 7 bases map to TRBD1. CDR1 and CDR2 (germline): SGHNT, YENEEA. CDR3 size: 13 residues. J was trimmed by 10 bases and V by 7 bases; bases with no gene match: 12. CDR3 residues: CASTTGTDLDYTF. CDR3 in DNA: TGTGCCAGCACCACCGGGACAGATTTGGACTACACCTTC. Full variable domain (missing parts from reference TRBV11-3 and TRBJ1-2): EAGVVQSPRYKIIEKKQPVAFWCNPISGHNTLYWYLQNLGQGPELLIRYENEEAVDDSQLPKDRFSAERLKGVDSTLKIQPAELGDSAVYLCASTTGTDLDYTFGSGTRLTVV.

V usage is TRBV19 and J usage is TRBJ1-5, with unresolved D. Germline CDR1 is LNHDA and CDR2 is SQIVND (reference sequence). Trimming cost V 5 bases and J 0 bases, with 11 bases left between them. The CDR3 has 15 residues. The CDR3 bases are TGTGCCAGTAGTTTATCCGGTCTTAGCAATCAGCCCCAGCATTTT. Residues: CASSLSGLSNQPQHF.

This sequence joins TRBV5-5 and TRBJ2-3, with D perhaps TRBD1 (6 bases). Germline values: CDR1 SGHKS, CDR2 YYEKEE (reference sequence). CDR3 length equals 15 residues. Deletions cut 1 base from V and 2 bases from J, with 11 bases between. The CDR3: CASSLPQGNTDTQYF. CDR3 nucleotides: TGTGCCAGCAGCTTGCCCCAGGGGAACACAGATACGCAGTATTTT.

V gene TRBV28 combines with J gene TRBJ2-7; D might be TRBD2 (6 bases). This CDR3 contains 13 residues. Germline V CDR1 and CDR2: MDHEN, SYDVKM. With 8 bases removed from V and 2 bases from J, the gap between germline ends came to 13 bases. The CDR3 region is CASRDSATYEQYF. The CDR3 nucleotides read TGTGCCAGCCGGGACTCGGCTACCTACGAGCAGTACTTC.

V gene TRBV5-1 combines with J gene TRBJ1-4, with D possibly matching TRBD1 (6 bases). Germline CDR1 SGHRS, CDR2 YFSETQ. Trimming pared 3 bases from V and 12 bases from J, leaving 12 bases between. The CDR3 runs 12 residues. DNA of the CDR3: TGCGCCAGCAGCTCACAGGGCCTGGAACTGTTTTTT. Translated: CASSSQGLELFF.

The rearrangement uses TRBV28 and TRBJ2-7; 10 bases align to TRBD1. The J segment lost 2 bases and the V segment lost 6 bases, leaving 7 bases of the junction unmatched. Germline V gives CDR1 MDHEN, CDR2 SYDVKM. The CDR3 has 15 residues. The CDR3 nucleotides read TGTGCCAGCAGCTTAACCGGGACAGGGGCCTACGAGCAGTACTTC. This sequence encodes CASSLTGTGAYEQYF. The whole variable domain, filled in from reference TRBV28 and TRBJ2-7, reads DVKVTQSSRYLVKRTGEKVFLECVQDMDHENMFWYRQDPGLGLRLIYFSYDVKMKEKGDIPEGYSVSREKKERFSLILESASTNQTSMYLCASSLTGTGAYEQYFGPGTRLTVT.

This clone was counted only a few times. The rearrangement uses TRBV28 and TRBJ1-5; D remains unclear. Germline CDR1 MDHEN, CDR2 SYDVKM. V lost 1 base to trimming and J lost 0 bases, with 16 bases between them. This CDR3 region has 18 residues. The CDR3 is CASSLFRLEDHSNQPQHF. In DNA form, the CDR3 reads TGTGCCAGCAGTTTATTCAGGTTGGAGGATCATAGCAATCAGCCCCAGCATTTT.

The rearrangement links TRBV2 to TRBJ1-1; weak D call: TRBD1 (6 bases). Germline V gene sequence: CDR1 SNHLY, CDR2 FYNNEI. The CDR3 totals 14 residues. V lost 6 bases and J 5 bases, leaving 16 bases between the germline ends. CDR3 residues: CASRPRGAGTEAFF. For the CDR3, the DNA is TGTGCCAGCAGGCCCAGGGGAGCGGGGACTGAAGCTTTCTTT.

V gene TRBV14 combines with J gene TRBJ1-2; D possibly corresponds to TRBD1 (5 bases). This CDR3 contains 15 residues. Germline V lookup: CDR1 SGHDN, CDR2 FVKESK. Trimming pared 4 bases from V and 6 bases from J, leaving 18 bases between. Here the CDR3 reads CASSPRAGKGHGYTF. As DNA, the CDR3 is TGTGCCAGCAGCCCCAGGGCAGGGAAGGGTCATGGCTACACCTTC.

V and J are TRBV11-2 and TRBJ1-6, with 7 bases that match TRBD1. From germline, CDR1 is SGHAT and CDR2 FQNNGV. V trimming: 5 bases; J trimming: 8 bases; junction bases outside the gene matches: 9. The CDR3 sequence is 15 residues long. CDR3 region: CASSTLKGADSPLHF. The CDR3 nucleotides are TGTGCCAGCAGCACCCTAAAGGGGGCTGATTCACCCCTCCACTTT.

The rearrangement uses TRBV25-1 and TRBJ2-3, with 10 bases that match TRBD1. Germline trimming cut 0 bases from V and 2 bases from J; bases unmatched to any gene: 5. The germline V gene encodes CDR1 MGHDK and CDR2 SYGVNS. This CDR3 comprises 17 residues. The CDR3: CASSEYATGGLTDTQYF. The DNA of the CDR3 is TGTGCCAGCAGTGAATATGCGACAGGGGGCCTCACAGATACGCAGTATTTT.

The chain uses TRBV28 and TRBJ1-1; 9 positions match TRBD1. The V and J ends lost 6 bases and 12 bases, in that order; junction bases with no gene match: 2. The CDR3 covers 10 residues. From germline, CDR1 is MDHEN and CDR2 SYDVKM. The DNA of the CDR3 is TGTGCCAGCAGGGGACAGGGAACTTTCTTT. Translating gives CASRGQGTFF. Full variable domain (remainder filled in from reference TRBV28 and TRBJ1-1): DVKVTQSSRYLVKRTGEKVFLECVQDMDHENMFWYRQDPGLGLRLIYFSYDVKMKEKGDIPEGYSVSREKKERFSLILESASTNQTSMYLCASRGQGTFFGQGTRLTVV.

The chain recombines TRBV19 with TRBJ2-5; TRBD2 is a possible D gene (5 bases). Trimming removed 3 bases from V and 4 bases from J, with 15 bases in between. Germline assignment: CDR1 LNHDA and CDR2 SQIVND (reference sequence). The CDR3 is 15 amino acids. CDR3 sequence: CASSITGMRSETQYF. DNA of the CDR3: TGTGCCAGTAGTATCACGGGAATGCGATCAGAGACCCAGTACTTC. The entire variable domain, with the rest obtained from reference TRBV19 and TRBJ2-5, is as follows: DGGITQSPKYLFRKEGQNVTLSCEQNLNHDAMYWYRQDPGQGLRLIYYSQIVNDFQKGDIAEGYSVSREKKESFPLTVTSAQKNPTAFYLCASSITGMRSETQYFGPGTRLLVL.

This chain links TRBV11-3 with TRBJ1-1; 8 nucleotides align to TRBD1. There are 13 residues in the CDR3. Germline V gene sequence: CDR1 SGHNT, CDR2 YENEEA. The trim removed 5 bases at V and 4 bases at J, leaving 3 bases unmatched. CDR3 residues: CASSVQGGTEAFF. DNA for the CDR3: TGTGCCAGCAGCGTACAGGGGGGCACTGAAGCTTTCTTT.

The chain links TRBV15 to TRBJ1-3, with D possibly matching TRBD1 (5 bases). V gave up 5 bases and J gave up 4 bases, with 9 bases separating them. CDR3 size: 13 residues. CDR1 LNHNV and CDR2 YYDKDF come from the germline V gene (reference sequence). The CDR3 DNA reads as TGTGCCACCAGCTTCGCAGGGGGAAACACCATATATTTT. This codes for CATSFAGGNTIYF.

Here the CDR3 DNA reads TGTGCCTGGAGTCTCACCGGGACAGGGGAGGGCTACACCTTC. Translating it yields CAWSLTGTGEGYTF. This rearrangement joins TRBV30 to TRBJ1-2; TRBD1 matches 10 bases. The J segment lost 8 bases and the V segment lost 2 bases, leaving 8 bases of the junction unmatched. The CDR3 length is 14 residues. Looked up from germline, CDR1 is GTSNPN and CDR2 is SVGIG (reference sequence).

V usage is TRBV9 and J usage is TRBJ1-3, with D perhaps TRBD1 (5 bases). The V end was cut by 0 bases, the J end by 0 bases, with 13 bases between. Germline loops: CDR1 SGDLS, CDR2 YYNGEE. CDR3 length equals 17 residues. CDR3 bases: TGTGCCAGCAGCGTAGGTGGGGCAGCAACCTCTGGAAACACCATATATTTT. Protein product: CASSVGGAATSGNTIYF. The full variable domain, rest sourced from reference TRBV9 and TRBJ1-3, is DSGVTQTPKHLITATGQRVTLRCSPRSGDLSVYWYQQSLDQGLQFLIQYYNGEERAKGNILERFSAQQFPDLHSELNLSSLELGDSALYFCASSVGGAATSGNTIYFGEGSWLTVV.

The chain couples TRBV5-1 to TRBJ2-3, with D tentatively TRBD1 (6 bases). V was clipped by 2 bases and J by 1 base, with 11 bases between them. The CDR3 consists of 15 residues. Germline CDR1 reads SGHRS; CDR2 reads YFSETQ. CDR3 region: CASSFGQSGTDTQYF. In DNA, the CDR3 is TGCGCCAGCAGCTTTGGACAGTCGGGCACAGATACGCAGTATTTT. Based on the CDR3 plus reference TRBV5-1 and TRBJ2-3, the full variable domain is KAGVTQTPRYLIKTRGQQVTLSCSPISGHRSVSWYQQTPGQGLQFLFEYFSETQRNKGNFPGRFSGRQFSNSRSEMNVSTLELGDSALYLCASSFGQSGTDTQYFGPGTRLTVL.

The rearrangement joins TRBV12-5 to TRBJ2-7; D may be TRBD1 (6 bases). Trimming took 0 bases from V and 1 from J, leaving 13 bases between them. The length of the CDR3 is 16 residues. CDR1 and CDR2 (germline): LGHNT, FRNRAP. The CDR3 coding sequence is TGTGCTAGTGGTTTGGTAGTGACAGGATCTTCCTACGAGCAGTACTTC. Its translation is CASGLVVTGSSYEQYF.

The table lists this clone with a few counts. This rearrangement joins TRBV7-9 to TRBJ1-1, with 9 bases aligning to TRBD1. J was trimmed by 5 bases and V by 4 bases; bases with no gene match: 5. The germline gives CDR1 SEHNR, CDR2 FQNEAQ (reference sequence). CDR3 length equals 14 residues. CDR3 DNA sequence: TGTGCCAGCAGCTCGTCGACAGGGGGGACTGAAGCTTTCTTT. Translating gives CASSSSTGGTEAFF.

The chain links TRBV7-8 to TRBJ2-6; D possibly corresponds to TRBD2 (7 bases). Germline V gives CDR1 SGHVS, CDR2 FQNEAQ. The length of the CDR3 is 17 residues. Trimming removed 4 bases at V and 2 bases at J, with 15 bases between. The CDR3 loop is CASSSDRTRAGANVLTF. In DNA form, the CDR3 reads TGTGCCAGCAGCTCCGACAGGACTAGAGCTGGGGCCAACGTCCTGACTTTC.

The rearrangement uses TRBV30 and TRBJ1-6; D unresolved. The germline gives CDR1 GTSNPN, CDR2 SVGIG (reference sequence). V was trimmed by 5 bases and J by 9 bases, leaving 11 bases between them. The CDR3 has 12 residues. CDR3 DNA: TGTGCCTGGCAAGGAGGTGCTTCACCCCTCCACTTT. Translating it yields CAWQGGASPLHF.

This clone has only one observation. The chain recombines TRBV19 with TRBJ1-1, with TRBD1 as a possible D gene (5 bases). CDR3 length: 14 amino acids. Germline V gives CDR1 LNHDA, CDR2 SQIVND (reference sequence). V was pared by 5 bases and J by 1 base, with 11 bases between. The CDR3 sequence is CASSPNTGNTEAFF. As DNA, the CDR3 is TGTGCCAGTAGTCCCAACACAGGGAACACTGAAGCTTTCTTT.

To note about this clone: At one of its ends the junction is not consistent with the germline gene, which may arise from a read error. The CDR3 here is CASSVGGNKQFF. In DNA, the CDR3 is TGTGCCAGCAGCGTAGGCGGCAATAAGCAGTTCTTC. V gene TRBV9 combines with J gene TRBJ2-1, with D unresolved. Looked up from germline, CDR1 is SGDLS and CDR2 is YYNGEE. The CDR3 totals 12 residues.

This chain joins TRBV10-2 and TRBJ2-7; the D gene is possibly TRBD1 (5 bases). Germline CDR1 and CDR2: WSHSY and SAAADI. V lost 6 bases, J lost 0 bases, and 18 bases lay in between. The CDR3 has 16 amino acids. CDR3 sequence reads: CASRQDANKFSYEQYF. In DNA, the CDR3 is TGCGCCAGCAGACAGGATGCGAACAAGTTCTCCTACGAGCAGTACTTC.

This chain joins TRBV5-1 and TRBJ1-1; the D is unclear. V was cut by 0 bases and J by 4 bases, with 13 bases left in between. Germline V CDR1 and CDR2: SGHRS, YFSETQ. The length of the CDR3 is 15 residues. The CDR3: CASSLGANLGTEAFF. The CDR3 nucleotides are TGCGCCAGCAGCTTGGGGGCAAACCTGGGCACTGAAGCTTTCTTT.

The V gene is TRBV7-8, the J gene TRBJ2-5; weak D call: TRBD2 (6 bases). Trimming left V 5 bases short and J 4 bases short, with 14 bases between. CDR3 length: 14 amino acids. The germline CDR1 and CDR2 sequences are SGHVS and FQNEAQ. The DNA for the CDR3 is TGTGCCAGCAGCCCGGGAGTTGGTGGAGAGACCCAGTACTTC. Translating it yields CASSPGVGGETQYF.

The gene calls are TRBV6-1 and TRBJ1-2; 7 nucleotides agree with TRBD1. This CDR3 comprises 14 residues. Germline lookup yields CDR1 MNHNS and CDR2 SASEGT. V shed 7 bases and J 4 bases; nucleotides not matched to a gene: 9. The CDR3 coding sequence is TGTGCCAGCACCGCGACAGGGTCAGCCTATGGCTACACCTTC. Translated: CASTATGSAYGYTF.

The chain has TRBV29-1 and TRBJ2-1, with TRBD2 matching 9 bases. The trim removed 8 bases at V and 4 bases at J, leaving 3 bases unmatched. Germline V gene sequence: CDR1 SQVTM, CDR2 ANQGSEA. The CDR3 extends over 12 amino acids. CDR3 coding DNA: TGCAGCCGCGGGGGGGCGTACAATGAGCAGTTCTTC. This translates into CSRGGAYNEQFF.

V usage is TRBV28 and J usage is TRBJ2-3; 8 bases agree with TRBD2. Germline CDR1 and CDR2: MDHEN and SYDVKM. This CDR3 is built from 15 residues. V lost 6 bases and J lost 4; bases outside the gene matches: 9. The CDR3 sequence: CASRPGGGGADTQYF. CDR3 DNA: TGTGCCAGCAGGCCCGGGGGGGGTGGGGCAGATACGCAGTATTTT.

CDR3 residues: CASSEASRGAYEQYF. CDR3 in DNA: TGTGCCAGCAGTGAGGCGTCCCGGGGAGCCTACGAGCAGTACTTC. This chain joins TRBV2 and TRBJ2-7; possible D gene TRBD2, 5 bases. The CDR3 has 15 residues. CDR1 is SNHLY, CDR2 FYNNEI, per germline. V gave up 3 bases and J gave up 2 bases, with 14 bases separating them.